Listed here is a single T cell receptor beta chain. No antigen is known for it. Researchers ran the PCR with 60 Vbeta and 13 Jbeta primers. The repertoire was sequenced with immunoSEQ multiplex PCR; TCRdb's copy has only in-frame clones and lacks some. The data contain 140,000 or so clones, more than 75% of them singletons. These data are taken from a study of cytomegalovirus exposure and HLA in healthy donors. Study-wide results and caveats: It was assumed in the presence/absence analyses that sequencing depth was roughly uniform across donors.

J was trimmed by 3 bases and V by 4 bases; bases with no gene match: 7. Germline values: CDR1 SGHKS, CDR2 YYEKEE (reference sequence). The CDR3 sequence is 15 residues long. This TCR came from a man aged 40-50 years in good health and CMV-seronegative. The specimen was PBMCs. The J gene is TRBJ2-7, the V gene TRBV5-5, with 10 bases identical to TRBD1. CDR3 bases: TGTGCCAGCAGCGCGGGACAGGGGTCCCTCTACGAGCAGTACTTC. As protein: CASSAGQGSLYEQYF.